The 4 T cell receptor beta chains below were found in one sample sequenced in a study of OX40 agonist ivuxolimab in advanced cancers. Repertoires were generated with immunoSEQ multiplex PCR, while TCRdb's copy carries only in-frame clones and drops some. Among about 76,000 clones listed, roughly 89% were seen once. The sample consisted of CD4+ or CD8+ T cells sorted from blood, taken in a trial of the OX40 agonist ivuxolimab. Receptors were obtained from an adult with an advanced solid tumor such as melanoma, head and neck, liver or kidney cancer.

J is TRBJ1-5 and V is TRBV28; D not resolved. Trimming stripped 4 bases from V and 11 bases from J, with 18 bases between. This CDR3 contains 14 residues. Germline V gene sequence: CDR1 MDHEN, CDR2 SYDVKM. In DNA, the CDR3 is TGTGCCAGCAGTTCCCCCCGAAGTGTGTATACCCAGCATTTT. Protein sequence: CASSSPRSVYTQHF.

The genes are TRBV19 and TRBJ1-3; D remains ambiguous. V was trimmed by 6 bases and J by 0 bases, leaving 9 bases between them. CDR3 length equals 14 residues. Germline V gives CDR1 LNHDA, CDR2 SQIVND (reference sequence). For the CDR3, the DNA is TGTGCCAGTAGATCAGGAAGCTCTGGAAACACCATATATTTT. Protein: CASRSGSSGNTIYF.

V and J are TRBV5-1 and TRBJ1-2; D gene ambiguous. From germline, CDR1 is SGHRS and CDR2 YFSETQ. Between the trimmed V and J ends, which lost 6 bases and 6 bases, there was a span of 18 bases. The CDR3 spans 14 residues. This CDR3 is CASKSDPGSDGYTF. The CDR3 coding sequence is TGCGCCAGCAAATCGGACCCGGGGAGTGATGGCTACACCTTC.

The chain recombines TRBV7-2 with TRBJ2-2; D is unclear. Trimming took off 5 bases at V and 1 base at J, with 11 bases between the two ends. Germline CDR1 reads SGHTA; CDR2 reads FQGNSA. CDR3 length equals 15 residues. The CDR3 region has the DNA TGTGCCAGCAGCCCCAGAGTGGGGAACACCGGGGAGCTGTTTTTT. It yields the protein CASSPRVGNTGELFF.